Described below is a single T cell receptor beta chain sequence and its context. These data are taken from a study of blood T cell repertoires in COVID-19. The wider study: Collection of acute and convalescent COVID-19 samples took place in the United States, Italy and Spain.

Original processing notes: Amplifying reference gene primers gave estimates of nucleated cell counts. Sequencing was performed with immunoSEQ multiplex PCR; in TCRdb, only in-frame clones are kept and a portion is missing. V and J calls plus clone size are reproduced from that table; the DNA served to infer D and trimming. The data show 95,000 to 100,000 clones, 85% seen once. Trimming cost V 4 bases and J 5 bases, with 7 bases left between them. This CDR3 has 12 amino acids. Sequencing was done on a sample of peripheral blood. The sequence was obtained from a woman aged 70 to 79 with active or convalescent COVID-19. The J gene is TRBJ2-3, the V gene TRBV12-3 or TRBV12-4, with no clear D. The CDR3 is CASSSTGDTQYF. CDR3 bases: TGTGCCAGCAGTTCGACTGGAGATACGCAGTATTTT.